The rows below give T cell receptor beta chains drawn from one sample of a study of T cells in Graves' hyperthyroidism and ophthalmopathy. One entry per CDR3 protein, called by TCRdb with MiXCR from the multiplex PCR reads. The sample carries about 570,000 distinct CDR3 sequences, 46% recorded once. What was sequenced was peripheral blood or thyroid tissue (not recorded which). Every receptor here comes from an adult woman with Graves' disease, either hyperthyroidism or ophthalmopathy (not recorded which). CDR3s include the opening cysteine and the closing phenylalanine or tryptophan. A D gene is named only where the DNA matches it firmly. Expanded clones are given a class, and other clones once, few, many or no size at all.

CASGEGQPTPEREQYF	TGTGCCAGCGGTGAGGGACAGCCCACACCGGAGCGCGAGCAGTACTTC	TRBD1	TRBV6-9	TRBJ2-7	many
CASRPQAAETLNSPLHF	TGTGCCTCCAGGCCCCAAGCGGCGGAGACCCTTAATTCACCCCTCCACTTT	-	TRBV7-9	TRBJ1-6	-
CASSYRQGVEKLFF	TGTGCCAGCAGTTACAGACAGGGGGTCGAAAAACTGTTTTTT	TRBD1	TRBV6-6	TRBJ1-4	many
CASSLLGLAAFF	TGTGCCAGCAGTTTATTGGGTCTGGCAGCTTTCTTT	-	TRBV28	TRBJ1-1	few
CSARRSNSPLHF	TGCAGTGCTAGACGCAGCAATTCACCCCTCCACTTT	-	TRBV20-1	TRBJ1-6	-
CSARAPSGRGGELFF	TGCAGTGCTAGAGCCCCTAGCGGGAGGGGGGGGGAGCTGTTTTTT	TRBD2	TRBV20-1	TRBJ2-2	many
CAIYGGTGEQYF	TGTGCCATCTACGGCGGGACTGGCGAGCAGTACTTC	-	TRBV10-3	TRBJ2-7	-
CASSYGSYYGYTF	TGTGCCAGCAGTTACGGGTCGTACTATGGCTACACCTTC	-	TRBV12-3/TRBV12-4	TRBJ1-2	many
CASSLGQGGQPQHF	TGCGCCAGCAGCTTGGGACAGGGTGGTCAGCCCCAGCATTTT	TRBD1	TRBV5-1	TRBJ1-5	many
CASQGIWANEKLFF	TGTGCCAGCCAGGGGATCTGGGCTAATGAAAAACTGTTTTTT	-	TRBV7-3	TRBJ1-4	-
CASTQVRTGELFF	TGTGCCAGCACCCAGGTGCGCACCGGGGAGCTGTTTTTT	-	TRBV2	TRBJ2-2	many
CAISEASEEPQHF	TGTGCCATCAGTGAGGCCTCCGAGGAGCCCCAGCATTTT	-	TRBV10-3	TRBJ1-5	many
CSVSLGTHNQPQHF	TGCAGCGTTAGCCTAGGCACCCACAATCAGCCCCAGCATTTT	-	TRBV29-1	TRBJ1-5	few
CASSLTDSAEAFF	TGCGCCAGCAGCTTGACGGACAGCGCCGAAGCTTTCTTT	-	TRBV5-1	TRBJ1-1	many
CSASEETQYF	TGCAGTGCTAGTGAAGAGACCCAGTACTTC	-	TRBV20-1	TRBJ2-5	few
CASSRETANYGYTF	TGTGCCAGTAGTAGAGAAACCGCTAACTATGGCTACACCTTC	-	TRBV19	TRBJ1-2	-
CDISYEQYF	TGTGACATCAGCTACGAGCAGTACTTC	-	TRBV9	TRBJ2-7	once
CASRRTVNSPLHF	TGTGCCAGCAGAAGGACAGTAAATTCACCCCTCCACTTT	-	TRBV28	TRBJ1-6	-
CATSDPTTGVTGELFF	TGTGCCACCAGTGACCCGACGACAGGGGTCACCGGGGAGCTGTTTTTT	TRBD1	TRBV24-1	TRBJ2-2	-
CASSLIGGSWGNQHF	TGTGCCAGCAGCTTAATCGGGGGGTCTTGGGGCAATCAGCATTTT	-	TRBV7-2	TRBJ1-5	-
CASRPGDRRTTGELFF	TGTGCCAGCAGGCCCGGGGACCGGAGGACCACCGGGGAGCTGTTTTTT	-	TRBV2	TRBJ2-2	-